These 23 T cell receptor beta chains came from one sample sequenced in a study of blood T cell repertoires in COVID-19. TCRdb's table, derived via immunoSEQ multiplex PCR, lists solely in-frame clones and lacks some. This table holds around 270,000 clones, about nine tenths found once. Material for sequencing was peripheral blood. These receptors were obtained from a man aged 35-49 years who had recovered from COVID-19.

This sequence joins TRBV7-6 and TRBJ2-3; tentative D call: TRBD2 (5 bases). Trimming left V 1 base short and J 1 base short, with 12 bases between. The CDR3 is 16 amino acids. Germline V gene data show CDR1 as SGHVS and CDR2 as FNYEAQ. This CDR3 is CASSLERTRRTDTQYF. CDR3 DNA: TGTGCCAGCAGCTTAGAGCGGACTCGACGCACAGATACGCAGTATTTT.

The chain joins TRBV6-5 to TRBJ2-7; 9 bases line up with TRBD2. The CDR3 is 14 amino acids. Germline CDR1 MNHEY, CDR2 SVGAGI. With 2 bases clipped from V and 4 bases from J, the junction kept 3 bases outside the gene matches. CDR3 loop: CASSYGGRGYEQYF. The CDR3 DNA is TGTGCCAGCAGTTACGGCGGGAGGGGTTACGAGCAGTACTTC.

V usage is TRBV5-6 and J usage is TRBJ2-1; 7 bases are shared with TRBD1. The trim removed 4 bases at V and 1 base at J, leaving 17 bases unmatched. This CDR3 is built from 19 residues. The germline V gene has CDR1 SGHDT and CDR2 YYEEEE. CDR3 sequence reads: CASSPLAGAGTESYNEQFF. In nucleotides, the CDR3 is TGTGCCAGCAGCCCTTTAGCCGGAGCCGGGACAGAGTCCTACAATGAGCAGTTCTTC.

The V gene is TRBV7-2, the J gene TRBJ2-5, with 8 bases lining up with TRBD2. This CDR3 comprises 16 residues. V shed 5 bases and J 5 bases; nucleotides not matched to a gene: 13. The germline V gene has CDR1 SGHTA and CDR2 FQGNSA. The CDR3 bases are TGTGCCAGCAGCCCGACCGGGACTAGAGGCATTGAGACCCAGTACTTC. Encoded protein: CASSPTGTRGIETQYF. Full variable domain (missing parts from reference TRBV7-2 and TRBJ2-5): GAGVSQSPSNKVTEKGKDVELRCDPISGHTALYWYRQSLGQGLEFLIYFQGNSAPDKSGLPSDRFSAERTGGSVSTLTIQRTQQEDSAVYLCASSPTGTRGIETQYFGPGTRLLVL.

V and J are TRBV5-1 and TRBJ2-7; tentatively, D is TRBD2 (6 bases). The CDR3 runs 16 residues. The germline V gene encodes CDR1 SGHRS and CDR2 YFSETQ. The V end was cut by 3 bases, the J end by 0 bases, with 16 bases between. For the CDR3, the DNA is TGCGCCAGCAGCTGGGCCCTGGCTAGCGCCTCCTACGAGCAGTACTTC. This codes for CASSWALASASYEQYF.

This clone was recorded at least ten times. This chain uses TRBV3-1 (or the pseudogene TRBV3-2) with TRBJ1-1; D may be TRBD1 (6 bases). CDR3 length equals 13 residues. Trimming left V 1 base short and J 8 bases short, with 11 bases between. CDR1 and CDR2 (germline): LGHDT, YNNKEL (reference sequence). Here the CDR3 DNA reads TGTGCCAGCAGCCAAGTTCGGCAGGGGGAAGCTTTCTTT. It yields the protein CASSQVRQGEAFF.

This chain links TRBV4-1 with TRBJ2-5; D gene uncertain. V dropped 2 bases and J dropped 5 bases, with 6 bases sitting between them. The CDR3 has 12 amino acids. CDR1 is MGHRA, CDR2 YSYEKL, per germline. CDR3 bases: TGCGCCAGCAGCCAACCCTTTGAGACCCAGTACTTC. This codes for CASSQPFETQYF.

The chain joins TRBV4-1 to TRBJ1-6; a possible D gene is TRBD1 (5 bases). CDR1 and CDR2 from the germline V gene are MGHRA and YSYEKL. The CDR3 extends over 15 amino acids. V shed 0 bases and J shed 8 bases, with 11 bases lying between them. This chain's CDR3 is CASSQERGDHSPLHF. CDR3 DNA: TGCGCCAGCAGCCAAGAAAGGGGCGATCATTCACCCCTCCACTTT.

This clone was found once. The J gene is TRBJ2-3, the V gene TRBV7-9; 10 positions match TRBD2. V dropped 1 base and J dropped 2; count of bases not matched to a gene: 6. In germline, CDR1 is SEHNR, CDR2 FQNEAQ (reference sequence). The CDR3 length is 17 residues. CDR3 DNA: TGTGCCAGCAGCTTAGGTAGCGGGGGGACGCTCACAGATACGCAGTATTTT. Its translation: CASSLGSGGTLTDTQYF. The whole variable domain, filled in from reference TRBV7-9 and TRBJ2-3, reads DTGVSQNPRHKITKRGQNVTFRCDPISEHNRLYWYRQTLGQGPEFLTYFQNEAQLEKSRLLSDRFSAERPKGSFSTLEIQRTEQGDSAMYLCASSLGSGGTLTDTQYFGPGTRLTVL.

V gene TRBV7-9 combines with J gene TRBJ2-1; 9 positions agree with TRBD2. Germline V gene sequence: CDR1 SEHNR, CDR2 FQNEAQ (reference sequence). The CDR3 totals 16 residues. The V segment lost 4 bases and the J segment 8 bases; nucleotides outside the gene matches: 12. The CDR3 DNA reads TGTGCCAGCAGCTCGCATCCCGCGGGGGGGCACCATGAGCAGTTCTTC. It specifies CASSSHPAGGHHEQFF.

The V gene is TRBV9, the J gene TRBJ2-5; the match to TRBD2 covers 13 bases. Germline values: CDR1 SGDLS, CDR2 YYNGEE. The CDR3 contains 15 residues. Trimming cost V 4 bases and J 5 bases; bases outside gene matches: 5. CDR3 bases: TGTGCCAGCAGCCCCGGACTAGCGGGAGACGAGACCCAGTACTTC. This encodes CASSPGLAGDETQYF. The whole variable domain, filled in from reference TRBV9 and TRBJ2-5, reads DSGVTQTPKHLITATGQRVTLRCSPRSGDLSVYWYQQSLDQGLQFLIQYYNGEERAKGNILERFSAQQFPDLHSELNLSSLELGDSALYFCASSPGLAGDETQYFGPGTRLLVL.

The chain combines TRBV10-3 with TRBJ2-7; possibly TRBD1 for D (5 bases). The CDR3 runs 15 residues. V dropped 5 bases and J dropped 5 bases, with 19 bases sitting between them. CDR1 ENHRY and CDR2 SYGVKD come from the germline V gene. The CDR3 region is CAISTLLQGRDEQYF. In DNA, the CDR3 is TGTGCCATCAGTACCCTTTTGCAGGGTCGGGACGAGCAGTACTTC.

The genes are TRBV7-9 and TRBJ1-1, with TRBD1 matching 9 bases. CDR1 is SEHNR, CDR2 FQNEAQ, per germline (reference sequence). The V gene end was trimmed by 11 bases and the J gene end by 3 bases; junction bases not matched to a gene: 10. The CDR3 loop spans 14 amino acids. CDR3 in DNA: TGTGCCGGAACAGGGGGCGGGGTGGACACTGAAGCTTTCTTT. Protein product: CAGTGGGVDTEAFF.

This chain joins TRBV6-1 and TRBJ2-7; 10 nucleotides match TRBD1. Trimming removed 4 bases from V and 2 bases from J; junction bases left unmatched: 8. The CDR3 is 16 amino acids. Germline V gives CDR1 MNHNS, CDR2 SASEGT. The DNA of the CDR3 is TGTGCCAGCAGTGGACCGAGACAGGGGGCAGCCTACGAGCAGTACTTC. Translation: CASSGPRQGAAYEQYF.

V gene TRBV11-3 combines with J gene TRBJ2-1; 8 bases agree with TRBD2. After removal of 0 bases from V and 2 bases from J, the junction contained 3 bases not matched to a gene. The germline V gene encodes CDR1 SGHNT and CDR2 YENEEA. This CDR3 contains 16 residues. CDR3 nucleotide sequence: TGTGCCAGCAGCTTAGAGGCGGGGGGACCCTACAATGAGCAGTTCTTC. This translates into CASSLEAGGPYNEQFF.

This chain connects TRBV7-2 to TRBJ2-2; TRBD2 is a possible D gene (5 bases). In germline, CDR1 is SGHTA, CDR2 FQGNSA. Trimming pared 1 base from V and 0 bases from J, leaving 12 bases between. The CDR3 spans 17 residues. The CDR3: CASSLDKVGANTGELFF. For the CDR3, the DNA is TGTGCCAGCAGCTTAGACAAAGTCGGGGCGAACACCGGGGAGCTGTTTTTT.

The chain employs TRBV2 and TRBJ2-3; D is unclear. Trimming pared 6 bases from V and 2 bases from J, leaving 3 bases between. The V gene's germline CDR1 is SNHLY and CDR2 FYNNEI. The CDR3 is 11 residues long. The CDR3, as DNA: TGTGCCAGCAGCTTCACAGATACGCAGTATTTT. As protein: CASSFTDTQYF.

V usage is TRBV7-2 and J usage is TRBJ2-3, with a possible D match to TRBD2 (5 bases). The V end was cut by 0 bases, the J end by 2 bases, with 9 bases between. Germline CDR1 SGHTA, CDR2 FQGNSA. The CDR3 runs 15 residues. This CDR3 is CASSLASGFTDTQYF. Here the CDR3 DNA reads TGTGCCAGCAGCTTAGCGTCGGGGTTCACAGATACGCAGTATTTT.

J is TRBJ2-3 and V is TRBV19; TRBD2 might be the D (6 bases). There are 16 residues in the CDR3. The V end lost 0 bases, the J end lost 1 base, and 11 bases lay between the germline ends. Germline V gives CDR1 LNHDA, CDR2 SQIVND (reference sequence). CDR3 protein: CASSIDQQRGTDTQYF. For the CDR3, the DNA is TGTGCCAGTAGTATAGATCAACAGCGGGGCACAGATACGCAGTATTTT. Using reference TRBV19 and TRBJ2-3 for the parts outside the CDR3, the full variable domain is DGGITQSPKYLFRKEGQNVTLSCEQNLNHDAMYWYRQDPGQGLRLIYYSQIVNDFQKGDIAEGYSVSREKKESFPLTVTSAQKNPTAFYLCASSIDQQRGTDTQYFGPGTRLTVL.

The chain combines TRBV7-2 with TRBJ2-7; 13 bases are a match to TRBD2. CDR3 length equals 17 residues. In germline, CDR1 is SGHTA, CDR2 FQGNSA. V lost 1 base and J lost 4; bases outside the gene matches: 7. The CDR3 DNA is TGTGCCAGCAGCTTAGGGAGGACTAGCGGGGGTCTATACGAGCAGTACTTC. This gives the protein CASSLGRTSGGLYEQYF.

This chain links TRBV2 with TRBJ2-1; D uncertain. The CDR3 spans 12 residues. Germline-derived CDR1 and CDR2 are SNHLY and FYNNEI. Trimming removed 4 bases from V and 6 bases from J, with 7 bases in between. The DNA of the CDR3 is TGTGCCAGCAGTGTCCGTCTCAATGAGCAGTTCTTC. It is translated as CASSVRLNEQFF.

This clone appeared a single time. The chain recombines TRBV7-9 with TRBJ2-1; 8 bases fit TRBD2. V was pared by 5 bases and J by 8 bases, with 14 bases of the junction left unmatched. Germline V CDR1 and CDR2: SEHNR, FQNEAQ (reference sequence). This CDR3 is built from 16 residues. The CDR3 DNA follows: TGTGCCAGCAGCCCAGGTTTCGGGGGGGCCCCTGATGAGCAGTTCTTC. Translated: CASSPGFGGAPDEQFF.

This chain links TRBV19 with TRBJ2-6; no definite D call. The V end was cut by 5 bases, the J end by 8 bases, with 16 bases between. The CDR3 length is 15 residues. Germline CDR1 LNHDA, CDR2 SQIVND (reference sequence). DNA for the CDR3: TGTGCCAGTAGTTACCCCAGGCCCAGCTCCAACGTCCTGACTTTC. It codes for CASSYPRPSSNVLTF. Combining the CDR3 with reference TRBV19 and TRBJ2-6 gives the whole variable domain DGGITQSPKYLFRKEGQNVTLSCEQNLNHDAMYWYRQDPGQGLRLIYYSQIVNDFQKGDIAEGYSVSREKKESFPLTVTSAQKNPTAFYLCASSYPRPSSNVLTFGAGSRLTVL.